Below, 22 T cell receptor beta chains from the same sample are listed, as sequenced in a study of blood T cell repertoires in COVID-19. Profiling relied on immunoSEQ multiplex PCR, and the TCRdb table lists in-frame clones only, not all of them. The table includes about 210,000 clones, approximately 85% detected once. What was sequenced was peripheral blood. These receptor sequences come from a woman aged 45 to 65 with active or convalescent COVID-19.

The chain uses TRBV25-1 and TRBJ1-2; possible D gene TRBD1, 6 bases. Trimming removed 2 bases from V and 4 bases from J, with 20 bases in between. Germline CDR1 MGHDK, CDR2 SYGVNS. The CDR3 loop spans 17 amino acids. The CDR3 bases are TGTGCCAGCAGTGAAGGCATGGGGGCAGGGCCGGGCTATGGCTACACCTTC. Translation: CASSEGMGAGPGYGYTF.

The rearrangement links TRBV5-5 to TRBJ1-5; TRBD1 agrees at 7 bases. From germline, CDR1 is SGHKS and CDR2 YYEKEE (reference sequence). The J segment lost 5 bases and the V segment lost 6 bases, leaving 11 bases of the junction unmatched. The CDR3 length is 15 residues. The CDR3 loop reads CASNLGQEPYQPQHF. The CDR3, as DNA: TGTGCCAGCAACCTCGGACAGGAGCCTTATCAGCCCCAGCATTTT. Full variable domain (remainder filled in from reference TRBV5-5 and TRBJ1-5): DAGVTQSPTHLIKTRGQQVTLRCSPISGHKSVSWYQQVLGQGPQFIFQYYEKEERGRGNFPDRFSARQFPNYSSELNVNALLLGDSALYLCASNLGQEPYQPQHFGDGTRLSIL.

V and J are TRBV4-2 and TRBJ2-7; the match to TRBD2 covers 7 bases. J lost 0 bases, V lost 4 bases, and 6 bases had no gene match. CDR1 is LGHNA, CDR2 YNFKEQ, per germline. The CDR3 sequence is 15 residues long. The CDR3 DNA sequence: TGTGCCAGCAGCCCCGCGGGGGTAAGCTCCTACGAGCAGTACTTC. It translates to CASSPAGVSSYEQYF.

J is TRBJ1-1 and V is TRBV3-1 (or the pseudogene TRBV3-2); no reliable D call. CDR3 length: 16 amino acids. Trimming shortened V by 0 bases and J by 0 bases, and 11 bases separated the two germline ends. CDR1 is LGHDT and CDR2 is YNNKEL in the germline V gene (reference sequence). The CDR3 sequence: CASSQETQILNTEAFF. CDR3 bases: TGTGCCAGCAGCCAAGAAACACAAATCCTGAACACTGAAGCTTTCTTT.

The chain carries TRBV28 and TRBJ2-2, with D hard to call. Germline CDR1 is MDHEN and CDR2 is SYDVKM. V lost 2 bases and J lost 1, with 8 bases in between. The CDR3 is made up of 15 amino acids. The CDR3 bases are TGTGCCAGCAGTTTAGCGTCTGGGAACACCGGGGAGCTGTTTTTT. Amino acids: CASSLASGNTGELFF.

The genes are TRBV18 and TRBJ1-2, with TRBD1 matching over 7 bases. V was pared by 3 bases and J by 8 bases, with 12 bases of the junction left unmatched. The CDR3 contains 15 residues. Germline V lookup: CDR1 KGHSH, CDR2 LQKENI. CDR3 in amino acids: CASSPDSLTGPGYTF. CDR3 coding DNA: TGTGCCAGCTCACCCGACTCTTTGACAGGGCCGGGCTACACCTTC.

This chain joins TRBV14 and TRBJ1-1; TRBD1 agrees at 9 bases. Germline V gives CDR1 SGHDN, CDR2 FVKESK. Trimming took 3 bases from V and 4 from J; bases not matched to a gene: 9. The CDR3 consists of 16 residues. The CDR3 region is CASSHLDRGVGTEAFF. As DNA, the CDR3 is TGTGCCAGCAGCCATCTGGACAGGGGTGTTGGCACTGAAGCTTTCTTT.

Here the CDR3 reads CASSTDRRNYGYTF. The CDR3 DNA sequence: TGTGCCAGTAGTACGGACAGGAGAAACTATGGCTACACCTTC. The V and J genes are TRBV19 and TRBJ1-2, with TRBD1 matching over 7 bases. CDR1 is LNHDA, CDR2 SQIVND, per germline (reference sequence). The junction had 4 bases not matched to a gene; V was cut back by 4 bases and J by 2 bases. CDR3 size: 14 residues.

The rearrangement uses TRBV2 and TRBJ1-5, with TRBD1 as a possible D gene (5 bases). The length of the CDR3 is 14 residues. The ends were cut back, 2 bases at V and 4 bases at J, with 9 bases in the middle. Germline CDR1 reads SNHLY; CDR2 reads FYNNEI. CDR3 nucleotides: TGTGCCAGCAGTGAACGAGACAGTAATCAGCCCCAGCATTTT. Amino acids: CASSERDSNQPQHF.

The chain joins TRBV25-1 to TRBJ1-2; no definite D call. The V end lost 5 bases, the J end lost 5 bases, and 9 bases lay between the germline ends. CDR3 size: 12 residues. Germline V lookup: CDR1 MGHDK, CDR2 SYGVNS. The CDR3 bases are TGTGCCAGCAGTAGCGCCGGTTATGGCTACACCTTC. This codes for CASSSAGYGYTF.

The V and J genes are TRBV5-1 and TRBJ2-2, with 11 bases that match TRBD2. The CDR3 is made up of 18 amino acids. Germline lookup yields CDR1 SGHRS and CDR2 YFSETQ. The V gene end was trimmed by 3 bases and the J gene end by 6 bases; junction bases not matched to a gene: 13. The CDR3 region has the DNA TGCGCCAGCAGCTCCTCATTTTCTAGCGGGGGGCCGGCCGGGGAGCTGTTTTTT. This translates into CASSSSFSSGGPAGELFF.

The chain recombines TRBV13 with TRBJ2-1; D possibly corresponds to TRBD1 (7 bases). V was shortened by 2 bases and J by 3 bases, with 23 bases between the two germline ends. The germline gives CDR1 PRHDT, CDR2 FYEKMQ (reference sequence). The CDR3 loop spans 19 amino acids. The CDR3 DNA reads as TGTGCCAGCAGCTTAAATAGGAAGTTAGGGCAGGGGGGCTACAATGAGCAGTTCTTC. Amino acid sequence: CASSLNRKLGQGGYNEQFF.

J is TRBJ1-6 and V is TRBV5-1, with a possible D match to TRBD1 (6 bases). The ends were cut back, 5 bases at V and 5 bases at J, with 14 bases in the middle. CDR1 is SGHRS, CDR2 YFSETQ, per germline. The CDR3 extends over 15 amino acids. The CDR3 DNA sequence: TGCGCCAGCAGATGGACAGCGAGAAATAATTCACCCCTCCACTTT. Translation gives CASRWTARNNSPLHF. The full variable domain, with the rest looked up from reference TRBV5-1 and TRBJ1-6, is KAGVTQTPRYLIKTRGQQVTLSCSPISGHRSVSWYQQTPGQGLQFLFEYFSETQRNKGNFPGRFSGRQFSNSRSEMNVSTLELGDSALYLCASRWTARNNSPLHFGNGTRLTVT.

This clone was counted a few times. V and J are TRBV2 and TRBJ1-1; D perhaps matches TRBD1 (5 bases). The ends were cut back, 5 bases at V and 8 bases at J, with 21 bases in the middle. Germline lookup yields CDR1 SNHLY and CDR2 FYNNEI. This CDR3 comprises 15 residues. The CDR3 reads CASSPEGLSIIEAFF. In nucleotides, the CDR3 is TGTGCCAGCAGTCCTGAGGGACTCAGCATAATCGAAGCTTTCTTT.

The gene calls are TRBV28 and TRBJ1-2, with 9 bases lining up with TRBD1. Germline V CDR1 and CDR2: MDHEN, SYDVKM. This CDR3 is 16 amino acids long. Trimming cost V 6 bases and J 6 bases; bases outside gene matches: 14. The CDR3 DNA follows: TGTGCCAGCAGAGCTTTACAGGGGGCCGGAATACATGGCTACACCTTC. It yields the protein CASRALQGAGIHGYTF.

This chain links TRBV11-2 with TRBJ2-6, with TRBD1 identical over 8 bases. The trim removed 1 base at V and 0 bases at J, leaving 5 bases unmatched. This CDR3 is 18 amino acids long. Germline V gene sequence: CDR1 SGHAT, CDR2 FQNNGV. Here the CDR3 reads CASSLVRQGTSGANVLTF. The DNA for the CDR3 is TGTGCCAGCAGCTTAGTTAGACAGGGGACCTCTGGGGCCAACGTCCTGACTTTC.

V and J are TRBV28 and TRBJ2-7, with TRBD1 as a possible D gene (6 bases). Trimming removed 7 bases from V and 0 bases from J, with 16 bases in between. The germline CDR1 and CDR2 sequences are MDHEN and SYDVKM. There are 15 residues in the CDR3. The CDR3 sequence: CASTSTGLGSYEQYF. The CDR3 DNA is TGTGCCAGCACCTCGACAGGTTTGGGCTCCTACGAGCAGTACTTC.

The CDR3 reads CAASGSHNGLNEQFF. DNA of the CDR3: TGTGCCGCCTCCGGGTCTCATAATGGACTCAATGAGCAGTTCTTC. The chain joins TRBV10-3 to TRBJ2-1, with D possibly matching TRBD2 (5 bases). CDR3 length: 15 amino acids. Trimming left V 11 bases short and J 6 bases short, with 23 bases between. Germline V gene lookup returns CDR1 ENHRY and CDR2 SYGVKD.

This rearrangement joins TRBV19 to TRBJ2-1; no firm D call. V was cut by 5 bases and J by 3 bases, with 8 bases left in between. Germline values: CDR1 LNHDA, CDR2 SQIVND (reference sequence). CDR3 size: 13 residues. The CDR3: CASSYQNYNEQFF. The CDR3 DNA sequence: TGTGCCAGTAGTTACCAGAACTACAATGAGCAGTTCTTC.

For the CDR3, the DNA is TGTGCCAGCAGGAGGGACATCACAGATACGCAGTATTTT. Translation gives CASRRDITDTQYF. The chain couples TRBV6-5 to TRBJ2-3, with a tentative D call TRBD1 (6 bases). V was trimmed by 6 bases and J by 2 bases, leaving 9 bases between them. CDR1 MNHEY and CDR2 SVGAGI come from the germline V gene. The CDR3 spans 13 residues.

The V gene is TRBV12-3 or TRBV12-4, the J gene TRBJ2-1; possible D gene TRBD2, 5 bases. The V gene lost 3 bases and the J gene lost 10 bases, with 10 bases spanning the gap. This CDR3 has 12 amino acids. The DNA of the CDR3 is TGTGCCAGCAGTTTTTACCCGGGAGAGCAGTTCTTC. This translates into CASSFYPGEQFF.

The chain joins TRBV24-1 to TRBJ1-1, with TRBD1 matching over 8 bases. CDR1 is KGHDR and CDR2 is SFDVKD in the germline V gene. The CDR3 runs 17 residues. V was pared by 3 bases and J by 5 bases, with 13 bases of the junction left unmatched. For the CDR3, the DNA is TGTGCCACCAGTGATAACAATCACGGACAGGGAAGAACTGAAGCTTTCTTT. It translates to CATSDNNHGQGRTEAFF.